The next 18 T cell receptor beta chains were all read from a single sample in a study of blood T cell repertoires in COVID-19. Produced via immunoSEQ multiplex PCR; TCRdb's table is partial and in-frame only. Among 390,000 or so clones listed, roughly 90% were seen once. Material: peripheral blood. These receptor sequences come from a woman aged 25 to 39 with COVID-19, enrolled during active disease.

V usage is TRBV6-5 and J usage is TRBJ1-6; D is possibly TRBD1 (5 bases). Trimming shortened V by 0 bases and J by 10 bases, and 16 bases separated the two germline ends. Germline V lookup: CDR1 MNHEY, CDR2 SVGAGI. The CDR3 is 16 amino acids. CDR3: CASSYSGGGPGSPLHF. The CDR3 DNA is TGTGCCAGCAGTTACTCGGGGGGAGGCCCAGGCTCACCCCTCCACTTT.

V is TRBV11-2 and J is TRBJ2-7; the D gene is possibly TRBD2 (6 bases). The CDR3 spans 14 residues. With 4 bases removed from V and 0 bases from J, the gap between germline ends came to 10 bases. The germline V gene encodes CDR1 SGHAT and CDR2 FQNNGV. This chain's CDR3 is CASSSEGFSYEQYF. CDR3 nucleotide sequence: TGTGCCAGCAGCTCGGAGGGCTTCTCCTACGAGCAGTACTTC.

This sequence joins TRBV11-3 and TRBJ2-5; the D gene is possibly TRBD2 (6 bases). The germline V and J ends were trimmed by 2 bases and 5 bases, with 9 bases remaining between them. The CDR3 is 13 residues long. Looked up from germline, CDR1 is SGHNT and CDR2 is YENEEA. CDR3 loop: CASSLNAGETQYF. The CDR3 coding sequence is TGTGCCAGCAGCTTAAACGCGGGGGAGACCCAGTACTTC.

V is TRBV19 and J is TRBJ2-6, with D tentatively TRBD2 (5 bases). This CDR3 has 15 amino acids. The ends were cut back, 5 bases at V and 1 base at J, with 9 bases in the middle. Germline V gene data show CDR1 as LNHDA and CDR2 as SQIVND (reference sequence). The CDR3 loop is CASSESGSGANVLTF. The CDR3 DNA reads TGTGCCAGTAGTGAGTCGGGGTCTGGGGCCAACGTCCTGACTTTC.

For the CDR3, the DNA is TGTGCCAGTAGTACCCGGGGACAAGCGAACACTGAAGCTTTCTTT. Its translation is CASSTRGQANTEAFF. The rearrangement joins TRBV19 to TRBJ1-1, with D tentatively TRBD1 (6 bases). The germline gives CDR1 LNHDA, CDR2 SQIVND (reference sequence). V was pared by 4 bases and J by 1 base, with 13 bases between. This CDR3 region has 15 residues.

The chain combines TRBV11-2 with TRBJ2-2; 7 bases fit TRBD1. Looked up from germline, CDR1 is SGHAT and CDR2 is FQNNGV. Trimming took 5 bases from V and 5 from J; bases not matched to a gene: 5. This CDR3 is built from 14 residues. The CDR3 loop reads CASSILQGTGELFF. CDR3 coding DNA: TGTGCCAGCAGCATCCTACAGGGGACCGGGGAGCTGTTTTTT.

The V call is TRBV28, the J call TRBJ2-7, with 8 bases that match TRBD2. The ends lost 6 bases at V and 6 bases at J; junction bases unmatched: 4. This CDR3 is 12 amino acids long. Germline lookup yields CDR1 MDHEN and CDR2 SYDVKM. CDR3 region: CASSPGGGEQYV. DNA of the CDR3: TGTGCCAGCAGCCCGGGGGGGGGCGAGCAGTACGTC.

This clone came up a few times. The chain couples TRBV11-2 to TRBJ2-1; 14 bases agree with TRBD2. Per germline, CDR1 SGHAT and CDR2 FQNNGV. The CDR3 totals 16 residues. V trimming: 5 bases; J trimming: 9 bases; junction bases outside the gene matches: 9. The CDR3 sequence is CASSRLAGGPKGEQFF. The DNA of the CDR3 is TGTGCCAGCAGCCGACTAGCGGGAGGGCCTAAGGGTGAGCAGTTCTTC.

The chain employs TRBV9 and TRBJ2-4, with D unclear. Germline V gives CDR1 SGDLS, CDR2 YYNGEE. The CDR3 consists of 12 residues. The V end lost 4 bases, the J end lost 2 bases, and 4 bases lay between the germline ends. The CDR3 DNA is TGTGCCAGCAGCCCTTCCAAAAACATTCAGTACTTC. Protein: CASSPSKNIQYF.

J is TRBJ2-3 and V is TRBV3-1 (or the pseudogene TRBV3-2), with D perhaps TRBD1 (6 bases). The ends were cut back, 5 bases at V and 1 base at J, with 10 bases in the middle. Per germline, CDR1 LGHDT and CDR2 YNNKEL (reference sequence). This CDR3 is built from 14 residues. CDR3 DNA: TGTGCCAGCAGCTACCGGACAGGCACAGATACGCAGTATTTT. Translating it yields CASSYRTGTDTQYF.

J is TRBJ2-3 and V is TRBV5-1; 10 nucleotides match TRBD1. Germline-derived CDR1 and CDR2 are SGHRS and YFSETQ. The CDR3 extends over 16 amino acids. J gave up 2 bases and V 4 bases, and 7 bases lay outside the gene matches. The CDR3 DNA sequence: TGCGCCAGCAGCACAACCGGGACAGGGGTCACAGATACGCAGTATTTT. Its protein is CASSTTGTGVTDTQYF.

V and J are TRBV13 and TRBJ1-2; TRBD1 might be the D (6 bases). The CDR3 runs 16 residues. Trimming shortened V by 5 bases and J by 3 bases, and 19 bases separated the two germline ends. Germline-derived CDR1 and CDR2 are PRHDT and FYEKMQ (reference sequence). CDR3 loop: CASSRGQIMIHYGYTF. CDR3 DNA: TGTGCCAGCAGCCGCGGACAGATCATGATCCACTATGGCTACACCTTC.

CDR3 loop: CASSPTGTANTGELFF. The DNA of the CDR3 is TGTGCCAGCAGCCCTACTGGGACAGCGAACACCGGGGAGCTGTTTTTT. The gene calls are TRBV7-9 and TRBJ2-2; 7 nucleotides agree with TRBD1. Trimming took 5 bases from V and 0 from J; bases not matched to a gene: 6. This CDR3 is built from 16 residues. Germline V gene lookup returns CDR1 SEHNR and CDR2 FQNEAQ (reference sequence).

V gene TRBV10-3 combines with J gene TRBJ2-7; 8 bases are shared with TRBD1. There are 13 residues in the CDR3. Germline CDR1 ENHRY, CDR2 SYGVKD. The V gene end was trimmed by 6 bases and the J gene end by 5 bases; junction bases not matched to a gene: 6. The CDR3 nucleotides read TGTGCCATCAGGACCGTACAGGGGGACGAGCAGTACTTC. Residues: CAIRTVQGDEQYF.

The chain is built from TRBV19 and TRBJ1-2; 7 bases are a match to TRBD1. The germline CDR1 and CDR2 sequences are LNHDA and SQIVND (reference sequence). V lost 6 bases to trimming and J lost 2 bases; unmatched junction nucleotides: 6. The CDR3 spans 14 residues. In DNA, the CDR3 is TGTGCCAGTAGCCCGACAGGGACCAACTATGGCTACACCTTC. Translation gives CASSPTGTNYGYTF. The full variable domain, rest sourced from reference TRBV19 and TRBJ1-2, is DGGITQSPKYLFRKEGQNVTLSCEQNLNHDAMYWYRQDPGQGLRLIYYSQIVNDFQKGDIAEGYSVSREKKESFPLTVTSAQKNPTAFYLCASSPTGTNYGYTFGSGTRLTVV.

This rearrangement joins TRBV4-3 to TRBJ2-5, with 7 bases identical to TRBD2. With 2 bases clipped from V and 1 base from J, the junction kept 10 bases outside the gene matches. CDR3 length: 17 amino acids. Germline lookup yields CDR1 LGHNA and CDR2 YSLEER. The CDR3 DNA reads TGCGCCAGCAGCCAACGCCCAGCGGGGTTTTCCCAAGAGACCCAGTACTTC. It translates to CASSQRPAGFSQETQYF.

The J gene is TRBJ2-5, the V gene TRBV9, with D possibly TRBD2 on 6 matching bases. With 4 bases removed from V and 0 bases from J, the gap between germline ends came to 19 bases. The CDR3 spans 17 residues. Germline V gives CDR1 SGDLS, CDR2 YYNGEE. This CDR3 reads CASSNPRDSPYQETQYF. The CDR3 bases are TGTGCCAGCAGCAACCCCCGGGACTCCCCGTACCAAGAGACCCAGTACTTC.

The rearrangement joins TRBV6-5 to TRBJ2-3; D possibly corresponds to TRBD2 (5 bases). Germline lookup yields CDR1 MNHEY and CDR2 SVGAGI. The ends were cut back, 7 bases at V and 1 base at J, with 12 bases in the middle. The CDR3 length is 14 residues. The CDR3 region has the DNA TGTGCCAGCACAAGGGAGTTGGGCACAGATACGCAGTATTTT. Translating it yields CASTRELGTDTQYF.